Following are 22 T cell receptor beta chains from one sample sequenced in a study of CD4 T cells in relation to SARS-CoV-2 and coronaviruses. Clones were read by immunoSEQ multiplex PCR, and TCRdb kept only the in-frame ones, dropping some. The table includes 35,000 to 45,000 clones, under 90% detected once. The antigens of these receptors remain unknown. The sample was naive CD4+ T cells from PBMCs, cultured in vitro. The subset: naive CD4+ T cells isolated by negative enrichment. All receptors derive from an adult with COVID-19.

The V call is TRBV7-9, the J call TRBJ2-5; TRBD2 agrees at 7 bases. Germline lookup yields CDR1 SEHNR and CDR2 FQNEAQ (reference sequence). After removal of 4 bases from V and 5 bases from J, the junction contained 10 bases not matched to a gene. This CDR3 has 15 amino acids. The CDR3 protein is CASSSGVGREETQYF. CDR3 nucleotide sequence: TGTGCCAGCAGCTCGGGGGTAGGGCGGGAGGAGACCCAGTACTTC.

The gene calls are TRBV14 and TRBJ2-1, with TRBD2 matching over 7 bases. The CDR3 is made up of 16 amino acids. V dropped 4 bases and J dropped 1; count of bases not matched to a gene: 7. Looked up from germline, CDR1 is SGHDN and CDR2 is FVKESK. The CDR3 nucleotides are TGTGCCAGCAGCCGTAATCCGGGACTATCCTACAATGAGCAGTTCTTC. Translated, it gives CASSRNPGLSYNEQFF.

The chain joins TRBV29-1 to TRBJ1-4, with D possibly TRBD1 on 6 matching bases. Germline CDR1 is SQVTM and CDR2 is ANQGSEA. The CDR3 sequence is 13 residues long. V lost 4 bases and J 6 bases, leaving 12 bases between the germline ends. The CDR3 nucleotides are TGCAGCGTTGGCCCGGGGGCGGATGAAAAACTGTTTTTT. It is translated as CSVGPGADEKLFF. The variable domain in full, completed from reference TRBV29-1 and TRBJ1-4, reads SAVISQKPSRDICQRGTSLTIQCQVDSQVTMMFWYRQQPGQSLTLIATANQGSEATYESGFVIDKFPISRPNLTFSTLTVSNMSPEDSSIYLCSVGPGADEKLFFGSGTQLSVL.

J is TRBJ2-7 and V is TRBV2; TRBD2 matches 8 bases. The V gene end was trimmed by 4 bases and the J gene end by 2 bases; junction bases not matched to a gene: 13. The CDR3 contains 17 residues. Germline CDR1 SNHLY, CDR2 FYNNEI. CDR3: CASSGTSTSAIAYEQYF. CDR3 sequence (DNA): TGTGCCAGCAGTGGGACGTCGACTAGCGCGATCGCCTACGAGCAGTACTTC. The whole variable domain, filled in from reference TRBV2 and TRBJ2-7, reads EPEVTQTPSHQVTQMGQEVILRCVPISNHLYFYWYRQILGQKVEFLVSFYNNEISEKSEIFDDQFSVERPDGSNFTLKIRSTKLEDSAMYFCASSGTSTSAIAYEQYFGPGTRLTVT.

The chain recombines TRBV19 with TRBJ2-1; D ambiguous. Germline V CDR1 and CDR2: LNHDA, SQIVND (reference sequence). V was cut by 4 bases and J by 6 bases, with 10 bases left in between. This CDR3 is built from 13 residues. Here the CDR3 reads CASSRATFNEQFF. The DNA for the CDR3 is TGTGCCAGTAGTAGGGCAACCTTCAATGAGCAGTTCTTC.

The chain employs TRBV4-3 and TRBJ2-5; D remains unclear. The germline V gene has CDR1 LGHNA and CDR2 YSLEER. V was cut by 1 base and J by 9 bases, with 12 bases left in between. The CDR3 is 13 amino acids. The CDR3 bases are TGCGCCAGCAGCCAAGCCCTCCCGACGGCCCAGTACTTC. This gives the protein CASSQALPTAQYF.

V and J are TRBV18 and TRBJ2-1; 10 bases match TRBD2. Germline lookup yields CDR1 KGHSH and CDR2 LQKENI. Germline trimming cut 6 bases from V and 6 bases from J; bases unmatched to any gene: 11. The CDR3 sequence is 16 residues long. DNA of the CDR3: TGTGCCAGCTCGTCCCCTAGCGGGAGCATCGTCAATGAGCAGTTCTTC. It translates to CASSSPSGSIVNEQFF.

V usage is TRBV6-1 and J usage is TRBJ2-5; TRBD2 aligns across 16 bases. With 3 bases clipped from V and 9 bases from J, the junction kept 4 bases outside the gene matches. The CDR3 spans 15 residues. From germline, CDR1 is MNHNS and CDR2 SASEGT. CDR3 in amino acids: CASSEGTSGRASQYF. As DNA, the CDR3 is TGTGCCAGCAGTGAGGGGACTAGCGGGAGGGCCTCCCAGTACTTC.

The J gene is TRBJ2-1, the V gene TRBV10-3; 11 nucleotides line up with TRBD2. The CDR3 contains 16 residues. Germline trimming cut 3 bases from V and 3 bases from J; bases unmatched to any gene: 4. Per germline, CDR1 ENHRY and CDR2 SYGVKD. CDR3 region: CAISERLAGHYNEQFF. CDR3 coding DNA: TGTGCCATCAGTGAACGACTAGCGGGACACTACAATGAGCAGTTCTTC.

This clone was seen a few times. The CDR3 DNA reads TGCGCCAGCAGTGAATTATTGGGAGAGCAGTACTTC. Translating it yields CASSELLGEQYF. The rearrangement links TRBV10-1 to TRBJ2-7; no definite D call. Trimming cost V 3 bases and J 7 bases, with 10 bases left between them. The CDR3 covers 12 residues. Germline V gene lookup returns CDR1 WNHNN and CDR2 SYGVQD (reference sequence).

The chain is built from TRBV9 and TRBJ2-5; D may be TRBD2 (6 bases). Deletions cut 0 bases from V and 2 bases from J, with 11 bases between. This CDR3 is built from 15 residues. Germline CDR1 reads SGDLS; CDR2 reads YYNGEE. The CDR3 is CASSVGIAAQETQYF. CDR3 nucleotides: TGTGCCAGCAGCGTAGGAATAGCGGCTCAAGAGACCCAGTACTTC.

The chain carries TRBV4-2 and TRBJ2-6; TRBD1 is a possible D gene (6 bases). CDR3 length equals 16 residues. CDR1 and CDR2 (germline): LGHNA, YNFKEQ. The ends were cut back, 0 bases at V and 3 bases at J, with 9 bases in the middle. This CDR3 is CASSQDPTGGANVLTF. CDR3 sequence (DNA): TGTGCCAGCAGCCAAGATCCGACAGGTGGGGCCAACGTCCTGACTTTC.

V gene TRBV3-1 (or the pseudogene TRBV3-2) combines with J gene TRBJ1-6, with TRBD1 identical over 7 bases. There are 16 residues in the CDR3. Germline CDR1 is LGHDT and CDR2 is YNNKEL (reference sequence). The V and J ends lost 3 bases and 3 bases, in that order; junction bases with no gene match: 5. In DNA form, the CDR3 reads TGTGCCAGCAGCCACCGACAGGGTTTCTATAATTCACCCCTCCACTTT. It translates to CASSHRQGFYNSPLHF.

In its sample, this clone was seen once. Here the CDR3 reads CASSVQEESSYNEQFF. In DNA, the CDR3 is TGTGCCAGCAGCGTTCAAGAAGAATCCTCGTACAATGAGCAGTTCTTC. This chain joins TRBV9 and TRBJ2-1; D gene ambiguous. This CDR3 is built from 16 residues. The germline gives CDR1 SGDLS, CDR2 YYNGEE. V was pared by 2 bases and J by 4 bases, with 16 bases between.

The chain joins TRBV7-9 to TRBJ1-1; a weak D match, TRBD1 (5 bases). In germline, CDR1 is SEHNR, CDR2 FQNEAQ (reference sequence). Between the trimmed V and J ends, which lost 1 base and 0 bases, there was a span of 6 bases. The CDR3 consists of 14 residues. Here the CDR3 reads CASSLVGVNTEAFF. CDR3 sequence (DNA): TGTGCCAGCAGCTTAGTGGGGGTGAACACTGAAGCTTTCTTT.

The V call is TRBV6-5, the J call TRBJ1-2, with 7 bases that match TRBD1. The CDR3 is 14 residues long. Trimming removed 4 bases from V and 4 bases from J; junction bases left unmatched: 6. CDR1 is MNHEY, CDR2 SVGAGI, per germline. The CDR3 loop reads CASSSGTVRYGYTF. Written as DNA, the CDR3 is TGTGCCAGCAGTTCGGGGACAGTGCGCTATGGCTACACCTTC.

The chain carries TRBV11-3 and TRBJ1-5; the D is unclear. The ends were cut back, 4 bases at V and 4 bases at J, with 8 bases in the middle. The CDR3 covers 13 residues. Germline V lookup: CDR1 SGHNT, CDR2 YENEEA. The CDR3 nucleotides read TGTGCCAGCAGCTCAAAGTCGAATCAGCCCCAGCATTTT. It is translated as CASSSKSNQPQHF.

This chain connects TRBV9 to TRBJ2-3, with D tentatively TRBD2 (5 bases). V gave up 3 bases and J gave up 2 bases, with 10 bases separating them. Germline assignment: CDR1 SGDLS and CDR2 YYNGEE. This CDR3 contains 14 residues. The CDR3 region is CASSGRWVTDTQYF. The CDR3 nucleotides are TGTGCCAGCAGCGGGAGGTGGGTCACAGATACGCAGTATTTT.

The rearrangement joins TRBV4-2 to TRBJ2-7, with D perhaps matching TRBD2 (5 bases). V lost 3 bases and J 2 bases, leaving 14 bases between the germline ends. The CDR3 has 15 residues. The germline V gene has CDR1 LGHNA and CDR2 YNFKEQ. CDR3 nucleotide sequence: TGTGCCAGCAGCCACGGAAGCGGAAGTACCTACGAGCAGTACTTC. Protein product: CASSHGSGSTYEQYF.

The rearrangement joins TRBV2 to TRBJ1-6; 10 nucleotides align to TRBD1. CDR1 and CDR2 from the germline V gene are SNHLY and FYNNEI. J was trimmed by 6 bases and V by 4 bases; bases with no gene match: 3. This CDR3 has 15 residues. CDR3 protein: CASSGQGAVNSPLHF. Here the CDR3 DNA reads TGTGCCAGCAGTGGACAGGGGGCAGTTAATTCACCCCTCCACTTT.

The chain uses TRBV6-5 and TRBJ2-7; 14 bases are shared with TRBD2. With 5 bases clipped from V and 6 bases from J, the junction kept 6 bases outside the gene matches. This CDR3 has 15 amino acids. CDR1 is MNHEY and CDR2 is SVGAGI in the germline V gene. As DNA, the CDR3 is TGTGCCAGCAGTCGACTAGCGGGAGGGCCCTCCGAGCAGTACTTC. Translated, it gives CASSRLAGGPSEQYF.

The chain employs TRBV11-2 and TRBJ2-7, with TRBD2 matching 8 bases. The germline V gene encodes CDR1 SGHAT and CDR2 FQNNGV. This CDR3 has 15 amino acids. V gave up 1 base and J gave up 2 bases; unmatched junction bases: 4. Here the CDR3 DNA reads TGTGCCAGCAGCTTAGCGGGAGGGCAACCCTACGAGCAGTACTTC. The encoded protein is CASSLAGGQPYEQYF.